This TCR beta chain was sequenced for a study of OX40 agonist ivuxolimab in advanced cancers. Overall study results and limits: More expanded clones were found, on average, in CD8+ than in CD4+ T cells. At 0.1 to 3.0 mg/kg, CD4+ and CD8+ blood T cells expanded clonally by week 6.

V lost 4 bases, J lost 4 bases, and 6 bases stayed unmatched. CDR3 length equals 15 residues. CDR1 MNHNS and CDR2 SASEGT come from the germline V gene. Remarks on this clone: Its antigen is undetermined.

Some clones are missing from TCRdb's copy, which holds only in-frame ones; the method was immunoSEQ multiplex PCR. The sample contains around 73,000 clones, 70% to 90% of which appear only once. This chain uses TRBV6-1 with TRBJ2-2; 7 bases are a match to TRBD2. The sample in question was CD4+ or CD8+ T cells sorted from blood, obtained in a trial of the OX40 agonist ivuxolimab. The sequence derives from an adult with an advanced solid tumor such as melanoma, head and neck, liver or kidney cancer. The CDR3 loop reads CASSAGREITGELFF. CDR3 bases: TGTGCCAGCAGTGCTGGGCGGGAGATCACCGGGGAGCTGTTTTTT.